The text below deals with one T cell receptor (beta chain). This entry belongs to a study of blood T cell repertoires in COVID-19. Study overall: From T cells, B-cell-depleted T cells, or PBMCs came the material, which was cDNA or gDNA.

The table came from immunoSEQ multiplex PCR; TCRdb's copy has only in-frame clones and leaves some out. In the table there are roughly 170,000 clones, around four fifths of which are singletons. Enrollees, 18 to 89 years old, lived in 24 US areas. This clonotype was sampled from a woman between 45 and 60 years old who had recovered from COVID-19. Sequenced sample: PBMCs or T cells enriched from blood (not recorded which).

CDR3 nucleotide sequence: TGTGCCAGCAGTTACCAAGCGGGACGGCCCCAGCATTTT. Translation gives CASSYQAGRPQHF. The chain couples TRBV6-5 to TRBJ1-5; possibly TRBD1 for D (5 bases). CDR3 length: 13 amino acids. The germline V gene has CDR1 MNHEY and CDR2 SVGAGI. The V and J ends lost 2 bases and 9 bases respectively, with 11 bases between them.